This TCR beta chain was identified during a study of vaccination effects on CD4 cells after COVID-19. Whole-study context: CD4+ T cells specific for antigen were expanded with viral peptide pools by the ViraFEST assay before sequencing.

Sequenced by immunoSEQ multiplex PCR; TCRdb stores in-frame clones only, minus some. Counted here are around 53,000 clones, 65% to 75% occurring once; the ten biggest clones make up approximately 5.4%. Comments on this clone: Its antigen is still unknown.

Cultured cells yielded isolated CD4+ T cells after 10 days. PCR confirmed that the person was infected with SARS-CoV-2 between March and December 2020. Each participant was given two doses of one vaccine (BNT162b2 or mRNA-1273). Cells had half their medium changed to IL-2 medium on days 3 and 7. This CDR3 is 12 amino acids long. Trimming pared 5 bases from V and 3 bases from J, leaving 7 bases between. The germline gives CDR1 MNHEY, CDR2 SVGEGT. The sample was CD4+ T cells from PBMCs cultured without peptide, taken after COVID-19 vaccination. This chain connects TRBV6-2 or TRBV6-3 to TRBJ1-2; D is uncertain. This TCR was sampled from a human donor who had a prior SARS-CoV-2 infection. The CDR3 DNA reads as TGTGCCAGCAGTAACGCGGACTATGGCTACACCTTC. Translation gives CASSNADYGYTF.